This record concerns one T cell receptor beta chain sequence. In this sample, this clonotype turned up a few times. The antigen it binds to is not known. One junction end disagrees with the germline gene, perhaps due to a read error. The germline V gene (reference sequence) specifies SEHNR as CDR1 and FQNEAQ as CDR2. From the cysteine through the phenylalanine, the CDR3 covers 15 amino acids. The DNA shown is the 45-base CDR3, in frame from base 1. This specimen belongs to a study of neurological immune-mediated disorders (dated by TCRdb to between 2018 and 2021). Some background on the complete study: Of the approximately 35 multiple sclerosis patients, some 31 had relapsing-remitting MS and 3 had secondary progressive MS. The cohort comprised 68 subjects: roughly 15 HAM/TSP patients, around 34 multiple sclerosis patients and around 20 healthy controls. Peripheral blood TCR-beta repertoires from patients with HTLV-I-associated myelopathy (HAM/TSP), patients with multiple sclerosis, and healthy controls were compared in the study using UMI-based sequencing. Alongside PBMC samples, the set of some 98 TCR-beta libraries contained longitudinal samples, technical triplicates, and paired CD4+ and CD8+ T-cell subsets that had been sorted.

To synthesize cDNA, template-switch 5'RACE was performed with a primer carrying a 10-nucleotide random unique molecular identifier so that each TCR transcript was tagged. Every sequencing run covered 15-18 subjects and yielded more than 200 million TCR-beta sequences. The RNeasy kit was used for extraction of total RNA. TCR-beta VDJ regions were amplified with primers for the TCR constant region and the 5'RACE anchor, using the KAPA Real-time Library Amplification kit. A first PCR added sample indexes and Illumina adaptors, after which a second PCR increased the library yield. After Ampure bead purification, the TCR product of roughly 650 bp was size-selected on a 2% E-gel SizeSelection system. Before pooling, library quality was assessed on a Bioanalyzer, concentration was determined with Qubit, and library quantification was performed with the Kapa Library Quantification kit. Libraries were sequenced paired-end 2 x 150 bp on an Illumina HiSeq 2500. To increase sequence diversity, 25-30% phiX was spiked into each library pool. Concerning the study's data processing: Quality-filtered reads were processed with the UMI-based MiGEC pipeline, and over 90% of raw TCR sequences were removed by the MiGEC pipeline during error correction. IMGT germline references were used for aligning VDJ genes, and each clonotype was defined as a unique CDR3 amino acid sequence together with its V-J genes. Clonal expansion, Shannon diversity and CDR3 relatedness were evaluated with VDJtools (CalcPairwiseDistances, ClusterSamples), while phylogenetic trees were built in CLCbio workbench. Using coefficient-of-variation modelling across technical triplicates, the study counted a clone as expanded if it had at least 8 unique UMIs. In-frame beta chains were kept once TCRdb had trimmed the public reads at Q25 with fastp and called clones with MiXCR. Each record represents a unique CDR3 protein, reported with the most common genes and DNA among its rows. These V and J calls rely on TCRdb rather than the paper's analysis. For this sample the table gives roughly 70,000 distinct CDR3 sequences, of which 3% to 5% were detected only once. The ten biggest clones cover approximately 1.2% of the sample.

Libraries from unsorted PBMCs were made from 2 million PBMCs kept in RNAlater at -80 degrees C until RNA extraction. Multiple sclerosis patients were enrolled in a US clinical protocol evaluating disease progression by magnetic resonance imaging. Peripheral blood was subjected to Ficoll-Hypaque density gradient centrifugation to isolate PBMCs, which were then cryopreserved in liquid nitrogen. The paper's findings and limits, for the study overall: The MS cluster showed no association with clinical or MRI features, and the authors stated that larger cohorts are needed. Phylogenetic analysis grouped repertoires from 18 of 34 MS patients into a cluster of related CDR3 sequences, suggesting a possible repertoire-level signature. TCR clonal expansion was greatest in HAM/TSP patients and smallest in MS patients, who ranked below even healthy controls. No identical CDR3 amino acid sequences were shared among expanded clones across subjects, suggesting private TCR-beta repertoires in all groups.

The sequence is built from TRBV7-9 and TRBJ1-1, and 8 bases in between align with TRBD1. Material: PBMCs. The TCR comes from a man younger than 45 with multiple sclerosis. CDR3 loop: CVSSPGQGSDTEAFF. The bases are TGTGTCAGCAGCCCCGGACAGGGTTCGGACACTGAAGCTTTCTTT.